This T cell receptor (beta chain) comes out of a study of spatial heterogeneity in lung cancer. Each CDR3 protein gets one entry after TCRdb re-called the 5' RACE reads with MiXCR. This table has some 96,000 distinct CDR3 sequences, about 4.4% appearing once. Findings and limits, study-wide: Tumoral mutation counts were tracked by counts of expanded intratumoral alpha and beta TCRs. The study estimated around 7.1% alpha and 12% to 15% beta chain coverage of tumor T cells.

This clonotype was picked up many times. The antigen is unknown. Time point meaning: sample taken at primary tumor resection. Tumor, nontumor lung or frozen PBMC supplied whole RNA that was sequenced unsorted. This clonotype originated in a male donor with early-stage non-small cell lung cancer. Sequencing used lung tumor tissue, obtained at surgery.

The CDR3 DNA sequence: TGCAGTGCGCCGACAGGGGTGAGGGCAGATACGCAGTATTTT. Translation gives CSAPTGVRADTQYF. The chain uses TRBV20-1 and TRBJ2-3; 8 bases agree with TRBD1. The trim removed 6 bases at V and 4 bases at J, leaving 9 bases unmatched. The V gene's germline CDR1 is DFQATT and CDR2 SNEGSKA (reference sequence). The CDR3 length is 14 residues.